The 28 T cell receptor beta chains reported below all come from one sample, sequenced in a study of blood T cell repertoires in COVID-19 (dated by TCRdb to the early 2020s). Library construction relied on the immunoSEQ multiplex PCR assay. Entries here come from immuneACCESS through TCRdb and include only in-frame sequences with V and J called. Some clones fail to appear in such tables; in the studies checked, an unresolved V gene covers under half of the shortfall, and the cause of the remainder is unknown. For this sample there are approximately 290,000 clones; roughly 85% appear just once. The biggest ten clones account for 3.5% to 5.5% of the sample. The sample consisted of PBMCs or T cells enriched from blood (not recorded which). The receptors here all came from a woman aged 25 to 39 who had recovered from COVID-19.

The chain combines TRBV18 with TRBJ1-3; no clear D. Trimming pared 3 bases from V and 1 base from J, leaving 16 bases between. This CDR3 has 17 residues. Germline V gives CDR1 KGHSH, CDR2 LQKENI. CDR3 protein: CASSPPSVHPSGNTIYF. The CDR3 nucleotides read TGTGCCAGCTCACCCCCTTCAGTACATCCATCTGGAAACACCATATATTTT.

The chain is built from TRBV5-1 and TRBJ1-1; perhaps TRBD1 as D (6 bases). This CDR3 region has 15 residues. Trimming pared 4 bases from V and 4 bases from J, leaving 17 bases between. Germline CDR1 SGHRS, CDR2 YFSETQ. The CDR3 spells CASSPSAGAGTEAFF. CDR3 coding DNA: TGCGCCAGCAGCCCCTCCGCAGGGGCGGGCACTGAAGCTTTCTTT.

The chain combines TRBV28 with TRBJ2-7, with D possibly being TRBD2 (5 bases). The CDR3 spans 12 residues. CDR1 and CDR2 from the germline V gene are MDHEN and SYDVKM. Trimming took 8 bases from V and 2 from J, leaving 10 bases between them. The CDR3 spells CASQRDPYEQYF. The CDR3 nucleotides are TGTGCCAGCCAGAGGGATCCCTACGAGCAGTACTTC.

The rearrangement uses TRBV4-1 and TRBJ2-5, with D possibly being TRBD2 (5 bases). This CDR3 contains 15 residues. V lost 7 bases, J lost 4 bases, and 19 bases lay in between. Per germline, CDR1 MGHRA and CDR2 YSYEKL. CDR3 residues: CASTPREGSGETQYF. DNA of the CDR3: TGCGCCAGCACCCCCAGAGAGGGTTCGGGAGAGACCCAGTACTTC.

The chain has TRBV11-2 and TRBJ1-5; D remains unclear. The germline CDR1 and CDR2 sequences are SGHAT and FQNNGV. The CDR3 totals 13 residues. Trimming removed 1 base from V and 7 bases from J, with 8 bases in between. DNA of the CDR3: TGTGCCAGCAGCTTAGGAGTGAGACAGCCCCAGCATTTT. Translating it yields CASSLGVRQPQHF.

The chain employs TRBV28 and TRBJ2-5; 7 nucleotides agree with TRBD1. The CDR3 consists of 16 residues. CDR1 and CDR2 from the germline V gene are MDHEN and SYDVKM. The junction had 14 bases not matched to a gene; V was cut back by 4 bases and J by 6 bases. CDR3 residues: CASSSDSYDRVKTQYF. The CDR3 DNA sequence: TGTGCCAGCAGTTCAGACTCCTACGACAGGGTAAAGACCCAGTACTTC.

This clone was counted once. The rearrangement links TRBV28 to TRBJ1-5; 7 bases align to TRBD1. The CDR3 is 18 amino acids. With V trimmed by 5 bases and J by 7 bases, 20 bases remained unmatched. Germline assignment: CDR1 MDHEN and CDR2 SYDVKM. Written as DNA, the CDR3 is TGTGCCAGCAGTACAACCCTTCTACAGGGGATAAGGATCCAGCCCCAGCATTTT. Translation gives CASSTTLLQGIRIQPQHF.

The rearrangement joins TRBV5-1 to TRBJ2-2, with D tentatively TRBD1 (6 bases). CDR1 is SGHRS, CDR2 YFSETQ, per germline. The V end was cut by 10 bases, the J end by 8 bases, with 18 bases between. CDR3 length: 13 amino acids. CDR3 nucleotides: TGCGCCGGAGCGCAGGGGCCCTGGGGGGAGCTGTTTTTT. The encoded protein is CAGAQGPWGELFF. Full variable domain (rest looked up from reference TRBV5-1 and TRBJ2-2): KAGVTQTPRYLIKTRGQQVTLSCSPISGHRSVSWYQQTPGQGLQFLFEYFSETQRNKGNFPGRFSGRQFSNSRSEMNVSTLELGDSALYLCAGAQGPWGELFFGEGSRLTVL.

V gene TRBV5-1 combines with J gene TRBJ2-5; no reliable D call. The V gene lost 1 base and the J gene lost 5 bases, with 15 bases spanning the gap. This CDR3 is built from 15 residues. Germline loops: CDR1 SGHRS, CDR2 YFSETQ. CDR3 nucleotide sequence: TGCGCCAGCAGCTTGCAAACTAACGATGCGGAGACCCAGTACTTC. Translation: CASSLQTNDAETQYF.

This CDR3 is CASSAAETSGGNEQFF. The CDR3 DNA reads TGTGCCAGCAGCGCCGCTGAGACTAGCGGGGGCAATGAGCAGTTCTTC. This chain links TRBV9 with TRBJ2-1; 12 nucleotides line up with TRBD2. The CDR3 sequence is 16 residues long. Germline V gene sequence: CDR1 SGDLS, CDR2 YYNGEE. V shed 3 bases and J 6 bases; nucleotides not matched to a gene: 7.

In its sample, this clone was seen once. The chain carries TRBV18 and TRBJ1-3; D gene uncertain. The CDR3 contains 14 residues. The V and J ends lost 2 bases and 0 bases respectively, with 5 bases between them. Germline CDR1 KGHSH, CDR2 LQKENI. The CDR3 DNA is TGTGCCAGCTCACCAGACATCTCTGGAAACACCATATATTTT. Translation gives CASSPDISGNTIYF.

The chain carries TRBV24-1 and TRBJ2-5, with TRBD2 identical over 8 bases. Germline CDR1 KGHDR, CDR2 SFDVKD. Losses at the gene ends were 5 bases for V and 4 bases for J; bases not matched to a gene: 8. CDR3 length: 15 amino acids. CDR3 in amino acids: CATSGIAGNPETQYF. Written as DNA, the CDR3 is TGTGCCACCAGTGGAATAGCGGGAAATCCAGAGACCCAGTACTTC.

J is TRBJ2-7 and V is TRBV4-1; 7 bases fit TRBD1. The CDR3 runs to 15 residues. After removal of 4 bases from V and 2 bases from J, the junction contained 8 bases not matched to a gene. Looked up from germline, CDR1 is MGHRA and CDR2 is YSYEKL. The CDR3 region is CASSPGTVAAYEQYF. The CDR3 region has the DNA TGCGCCAGCAGCCCGGGGACAGTCGCGGCCTACGAGCAGTACTTC.

V gene TRBV19 combines with J gene TRBJ1-2; 11 bases are a match to TRBD1. Per germline, CDR1 LNHDA and CDR2 SQIVND (reference sequence). The V gene end was trimmed by 4 bases and the J gene end by 5 bases; junction bases not matched to a gene: 3. CDR3 length: 14 residues. The CDR3 here is CASSTGTGGYGYTF. DNA for the CDR3: TGTGCCAGTAGTACCGGGACAGGGGGATATGGCTACACCTTC.

This clone was seen a single time. The rearrangement joins TRBV28 to TRBJ1-1, with 9 bases aligning to TRBD1. There are 13 residues in the CDR3. Germline V CDR1 and CDR2: MDHEN, SYDVKM. V shed 6 bases, J shed 6 bases, and the junction held 5 bases outside the gene matches. The CDR3 spells CASRSQGAAEAFF. The CDR3 nucleotides read TGTGCCAGCAGATCACAGGGGGCGGCTGAAGCTTTCTTT.

The CDR3 reads CAWSTTTGLGYSNQPQHF. The CDR3 DNA reads as TGTGCCTGGAGCACAACGACAGGGCTGGGGTATAGCAATCAGCCCCAGCATTTT. The genes are TRBV30 and TRBJ1-5; 7 positions agree with TRBD1. The V and J ends lost 3 bases and 0 bases, in that order; junction bases with no gene match: 14. Germline V gene sequence: CDR1 GTSNPN, CDR2 SVGIG (reference sequence). This CDR3 has 18 residues.

This clone was recorded only once. CDR3 nucleotide sequence: TGTGCCAGCAGTTTTCGGGCCGGGACAGGGGGCGCCTGGCGGACTAGCACAGATACGCAGTATTTT. Encoded protein: CASSFRAGTGGAWRTSTDTQYF. The V call is TRBV28, the J call TRBJ2-3, with 12 bases lining up with TRBD1. V was clipped by 3 bases and J by 0 bases; unmatched bases: 19. CDR1 is MDHEN and CDR2 is SYDVKM in the germline V gene. The CDR3 sequence is 22 residues long.

V usage is TRBV6-5 and J usage is TRBJ2-3; D not resolved. Germline V lookup: CDR1 MNHEY, CDR2 SVGAGI. This CDR3 spans 15 amino acids. The germline V and J ends were trimmed by 7 bases and 2 bases, with 16 bases remaining between them. The CDR3 bases are TGTGCCAGCACCGAAGACTCAGCCCACACAGATACGCAGTATTTT. Protein: CASTEDSAHTDTQYF.

V usage is TRBV28 and J usage is TRBJ1-4; TRBD1 aligns across 7 bases. V was clipped by 5 bases and J by 10 bases; unmatched bases: 10. The germline CDR1 and CDR2 sequences are MDHEN and SYDVKM. CDR3 size: 14 residues. CDR3 region: CASSRVQGIGKLFF. The CDR3 DNA reads TGTGCCAGCAGTCGAGTACAGGGGATAGGAAAACTGTTTTTT.

This sequence joins TRBV7-8 and TRBJ2-2; TRBD2 is a possible D gene (5 bases). Trimming pared 0 bases from V and 4 bases from J, leaving 12 bases between. The CDR3 spans 16 residues. Germline CDR1 reads SGHVS; CDR2 reads FQNEAQ. The CDR3, as DNA: TGTGCCAGCAGCTTAGCAAAAGGACTGTCCACCGGGGAGCTGTTTTTT. It encodes CASSLAKGLSTGELFF.

V gene TRBV2 combines with J gene TRBJ2-7; the D gene is possibly TRBD2 (6 bases). V lost 9 bases to trimming and J lost 5 bases, with 17 bases between them. The CDR3 is made up of 13 amino acids. Germline values: CDR1 SNHLY, CDR2 FYNNEI. The chain's CDR3 is CARTSPSTNEQYF. CDR3 coding DNA: TGTGCCAGGACTAGTCCTTCTACTAACGAGCAGTACTTC.

The chain couples TRBV6-5 to TRBJ1-2; D is possibly TRBD1 (5 bases). Germline V gene lookup returns CDR1 MNHEY and CDR2 SVGAGI. The CDR3 has 14 residues. V lost 5 bases and J 6 bases, leaving 16 bases between the germline ends. The CDR3 loop reads CASSPRRGLDGYTF. DNA for the CDR3: TGTGCCAGCAGTCCGCGAAGGGGTTTGGATGGCTACACCTTC.

This clone has just a few counts. The rearrangement links TRBV4-1 to TRBJ2-7, with 8 bases matching TRBD1. Trimming took 9 bases from V and 1 from J; bases not matched to a gene: 5. The CDR3 contains 13 residues. The germline CDR1 and CDR2 sequences are MGHRA and YSYEKL. CDR3 nucleotides: TGCGCCAGTGCGACAGGGGTTTCCTACGAGCAGTACTTC. It encodes CASATGVSYEQYF.

The rearrangement links TRBV5-6 to TRBJ1-2; 8 bases are a match to TRBD1. The trim removed 4 bases at V and 6 bases at J, leaving 8 bases unmatched. Germline CDR1 and CDR2: SGHDT and YYEEEE. CDR3 length: 14 amino acids. The CDR3 sequence is CASSRGDRSHGYTF. For the CDR3, the DNA is TGTGCCAGCAGCCGTGGGGACAGGAGCCATGGCTACACCTTC.

This chain joins TRBV7-9 and TRBJ1-1, with a weak D call TRBD1 (6 bases). V lost 5 bases and J 5 bases, leaving 12 bases between the germline ends. The CDR3 contains 13 residues. Germline CDR1 reads SEHNR; CDR2 reads FQNEAQ (reference sequence). This chain's CDR3 is CASSQGGGTEAFF. As DNA, the CDR3 is TGTGCCAGCAGCCAAGGGGGGGGAACTGAAGCTTTCTTT.

The chain links TRBV7-9 to TRBJ1-4, with 8 positions matching TRBD1. Trimming cost V 0 bases and J 8 bases; bases outside gene matches: 8. CDR1 is SEHNR, CDR2 FQNEAQ, per germline (reference sequence). The CDR3 consists of 16 residues. The CDR3 region has the DNA TGTGCCAGCAGCTTAGCTACAGGGGGGAACCGAGAAAAACTGTTTTTT. It encodes CASSLATGGNREKLFF.

The chain couples TRBV2 to TRBJ1-1; 8 bases are a match to TRBD1. CDR3 length: 13 residues. Germline V gene lookup returns CDR1 SNHLY and CDR2 FYNNEI. The J segment lost 7 bases and the V segment lost 5 bases, leaving 6 bases of the junction unmatched. The CDR3 nucleotides read TGTGCCAGCAGTCTGGACAGGGCCTTTGAAGCTTTCTTT. Its translation: CASSLDRAFEAFF.

The rearrangement uses TRBV18 and TRBJ1-4; no definite D call. Germline V gene lookup returns CDR1 KGHSH and CDR2 LQKENI. Trimming cost V 1 base and J 0 bases, with 12 bases left between them. This CDR3 spans 17 amino acids. CDR3 region: CASSPRGGNPTNEKLFF. The CDR3 region has the DNA TGTGCCAGCTCACCACGCGGCGGGAATCCAACTAATGAAAAACTGTTTTTT.